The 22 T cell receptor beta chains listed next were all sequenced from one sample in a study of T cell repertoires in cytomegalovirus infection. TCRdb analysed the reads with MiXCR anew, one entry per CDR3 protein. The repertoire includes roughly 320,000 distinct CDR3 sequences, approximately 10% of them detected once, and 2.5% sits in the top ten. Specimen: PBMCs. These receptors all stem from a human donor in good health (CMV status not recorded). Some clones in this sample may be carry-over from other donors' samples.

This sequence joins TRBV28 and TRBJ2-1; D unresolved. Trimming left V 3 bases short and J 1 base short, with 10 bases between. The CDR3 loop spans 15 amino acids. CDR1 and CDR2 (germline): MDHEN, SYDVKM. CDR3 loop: CASSFTIMSYNEQFF. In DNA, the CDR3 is TGTGCCAGCAGTTTTACTATTATGTCCTACAATGAGCAGTTCTTC.

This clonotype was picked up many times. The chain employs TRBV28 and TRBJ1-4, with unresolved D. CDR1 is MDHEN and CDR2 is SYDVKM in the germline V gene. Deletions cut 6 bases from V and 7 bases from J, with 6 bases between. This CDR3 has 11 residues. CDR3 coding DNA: TGTGCCAGCAGGGGGAGTGAAAAACTGTTTTTT. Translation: CASRGSEKLFF.

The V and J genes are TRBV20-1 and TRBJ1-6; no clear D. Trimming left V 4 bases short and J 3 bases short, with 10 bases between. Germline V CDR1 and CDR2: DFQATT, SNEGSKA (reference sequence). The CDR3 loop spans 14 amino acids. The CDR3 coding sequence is TGCAGTGCTACCGGACTCAGCTATAATTCACCCCTCCACTTT. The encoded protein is CSATGLSYNSPLHF.

Here the CDR3 reads CSVGGAAFSNEQFF. DNA for the CDR3: TGCAGCGTTGGGGGGGCTGCGTTTTCCAATGAGCAGTTCTTC. The V gene is TRBV29-1, the J gene TRBJ2-1, with D perhaps given as TRBD1 or TRBD2 (6 bases each). The CDR3 totals 14 residues. The V and J ends lost 4 bases and 6 bases respectively, with 16 bases between them. Germline V gives CDR1 SQVTM, CDR2 ANQGSEA.

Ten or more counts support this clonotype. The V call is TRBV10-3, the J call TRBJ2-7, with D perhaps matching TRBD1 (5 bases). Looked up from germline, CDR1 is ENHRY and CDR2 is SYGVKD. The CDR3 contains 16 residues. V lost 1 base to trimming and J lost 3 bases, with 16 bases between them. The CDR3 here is CAISEFVQATFYEQYF. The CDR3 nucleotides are TGTGCCATCAGTGAGTTTGTACAGGCCACCTTCTACGAGCAGTACTTC.

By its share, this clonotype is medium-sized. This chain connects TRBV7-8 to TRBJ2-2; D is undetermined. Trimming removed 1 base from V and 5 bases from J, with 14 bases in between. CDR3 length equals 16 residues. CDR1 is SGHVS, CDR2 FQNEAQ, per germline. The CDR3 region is CASSLGQNRLTGELFF. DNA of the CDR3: TGTGCCAGCAGCTTAGGACAAAATAGGCTGACCGGGGAGCTGTTTTTT. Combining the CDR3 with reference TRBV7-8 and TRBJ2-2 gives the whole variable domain GAGVSQSPRYKVAKRGQDVALRCDPISGHVSLFWYQQALGQGPEFLTYFQNEAQLDKSGLPSDRFFAERPEGSVSTLKIQRTQQEDSAVYLCASSLGQNRLTGELFFGEGSRLTVL.

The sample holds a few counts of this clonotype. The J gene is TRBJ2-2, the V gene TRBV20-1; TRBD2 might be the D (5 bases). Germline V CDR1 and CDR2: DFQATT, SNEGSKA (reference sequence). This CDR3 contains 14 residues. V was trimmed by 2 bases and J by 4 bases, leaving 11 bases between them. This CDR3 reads CSARRGLVTGELFF. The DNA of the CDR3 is TGCAGTGCTAGACGTGGACTGGTCACCGGGGAGCTGTTTTTT.

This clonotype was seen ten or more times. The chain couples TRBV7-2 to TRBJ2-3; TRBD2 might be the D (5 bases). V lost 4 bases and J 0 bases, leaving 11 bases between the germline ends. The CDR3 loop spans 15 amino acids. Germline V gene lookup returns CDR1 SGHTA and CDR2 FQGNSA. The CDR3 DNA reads TGTGCCAGCAGCTACGGACCGGGAAGCACAGATACGCAGTATTTT. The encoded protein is CASSYGPGSTDTQYF. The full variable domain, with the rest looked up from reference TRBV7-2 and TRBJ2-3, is GAGVSQSPSNKVTEKGKDVELRCDPISGHTALYWYRQSLGQGLEFLIYFQGNSAPDKSGLPSDRFSAERTGGSVSTLTIQRTQQEDSAVYLCASSYGPGSTDTQYFGPGTRLTVL.

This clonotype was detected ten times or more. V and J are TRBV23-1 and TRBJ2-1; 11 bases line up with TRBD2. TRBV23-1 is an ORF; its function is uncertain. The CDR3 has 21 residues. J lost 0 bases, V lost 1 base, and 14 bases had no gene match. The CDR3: CASSQLMLAGGRRFSYNEQFF. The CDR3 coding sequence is TGCGCCAGCAGTCAATTGATGTTAGCGGGGGGGCGTCGTTTCTCCTACAATGAGCAGTTCTTC.

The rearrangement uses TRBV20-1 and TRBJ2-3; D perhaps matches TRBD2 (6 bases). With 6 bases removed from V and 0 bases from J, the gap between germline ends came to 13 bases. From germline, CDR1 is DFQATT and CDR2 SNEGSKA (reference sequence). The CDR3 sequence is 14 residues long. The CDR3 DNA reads TGCAGTGCAGCTACTAGCTCTAGCACAGATACGCAGTATTTT. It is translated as CSAATSSSTDTQYF.

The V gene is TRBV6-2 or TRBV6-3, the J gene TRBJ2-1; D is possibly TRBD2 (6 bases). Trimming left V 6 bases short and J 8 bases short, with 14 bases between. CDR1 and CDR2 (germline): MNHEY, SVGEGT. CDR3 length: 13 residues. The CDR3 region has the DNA TGTGCCAGCAGGGGCAGGGAGGCCTATGAGCAGTTCTTC. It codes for CASRGREAYEQFF.

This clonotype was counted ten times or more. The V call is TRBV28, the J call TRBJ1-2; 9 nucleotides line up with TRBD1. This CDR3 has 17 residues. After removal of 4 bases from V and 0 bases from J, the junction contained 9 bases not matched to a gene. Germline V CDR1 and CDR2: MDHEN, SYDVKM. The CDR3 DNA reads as TGTGCCAGCAGTTCTCCACAGGGGGCGTCCGCTAACTATGGCTACACCTTC. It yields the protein CASSSPQGASANYGYTF.

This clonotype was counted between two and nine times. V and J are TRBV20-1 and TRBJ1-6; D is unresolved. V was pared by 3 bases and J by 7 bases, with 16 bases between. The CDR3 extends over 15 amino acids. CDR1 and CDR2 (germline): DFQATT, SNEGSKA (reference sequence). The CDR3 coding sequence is TGCAGTGCTAGGGACGGTTTCGCTCCAAATTCACCCCTCCACTTT. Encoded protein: CSARDGFAPNSPLHF.

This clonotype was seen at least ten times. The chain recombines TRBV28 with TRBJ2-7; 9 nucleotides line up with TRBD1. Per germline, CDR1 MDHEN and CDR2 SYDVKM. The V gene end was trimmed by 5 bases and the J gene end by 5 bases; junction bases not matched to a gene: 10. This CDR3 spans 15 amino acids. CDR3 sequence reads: CASSPAGQGLNEQYV. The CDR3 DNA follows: TGTGCCAGCAGTCCCGCGGGACAGGGACTTAACGAGCAGTACGTC.

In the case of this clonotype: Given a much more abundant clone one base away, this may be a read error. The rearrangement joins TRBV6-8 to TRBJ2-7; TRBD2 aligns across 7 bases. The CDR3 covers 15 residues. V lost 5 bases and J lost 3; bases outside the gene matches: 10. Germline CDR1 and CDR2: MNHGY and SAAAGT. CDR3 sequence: CASSRSGWARYEQYF. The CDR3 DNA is TGTGCCAGCAGTCGTAGCGGGTGGGCGCGCTACGAGCAGTACTTC.

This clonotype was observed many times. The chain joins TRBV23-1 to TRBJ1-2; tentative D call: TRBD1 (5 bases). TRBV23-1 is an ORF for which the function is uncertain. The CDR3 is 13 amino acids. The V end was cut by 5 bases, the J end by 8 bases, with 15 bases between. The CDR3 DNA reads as TGCGCCAGCAGTTTCCGGGGCTTCAGCGGCTACACCTTC. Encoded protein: CASSFRGFSGYTF.

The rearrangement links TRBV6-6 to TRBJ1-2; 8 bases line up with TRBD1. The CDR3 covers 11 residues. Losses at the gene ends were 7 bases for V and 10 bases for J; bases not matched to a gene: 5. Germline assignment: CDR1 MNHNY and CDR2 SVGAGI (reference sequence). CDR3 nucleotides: TGTGCCAGCACCCCGGACAGGGTCTACACCTTC. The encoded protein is CASTPDRVYTF.

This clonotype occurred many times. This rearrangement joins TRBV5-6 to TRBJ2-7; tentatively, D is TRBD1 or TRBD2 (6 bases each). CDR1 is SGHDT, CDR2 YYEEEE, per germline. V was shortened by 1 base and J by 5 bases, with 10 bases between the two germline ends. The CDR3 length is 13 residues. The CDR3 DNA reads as TGTGCCAGCAGCTTGAGGGGGGCGGACGAGCAGTACTTC. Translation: CASSLRGADEQYF.

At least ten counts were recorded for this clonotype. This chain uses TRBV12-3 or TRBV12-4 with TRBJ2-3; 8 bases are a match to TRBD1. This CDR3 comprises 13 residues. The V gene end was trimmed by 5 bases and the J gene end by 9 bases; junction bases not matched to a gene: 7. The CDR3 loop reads CASSDQGAGTQYF. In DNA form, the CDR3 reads TGTGCCAGCAGTGACCAGGGGGCGGGCACGCAGTATTTT.

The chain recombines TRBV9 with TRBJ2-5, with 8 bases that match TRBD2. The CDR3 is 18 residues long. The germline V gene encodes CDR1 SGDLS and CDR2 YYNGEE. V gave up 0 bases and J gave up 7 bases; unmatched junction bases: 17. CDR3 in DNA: TGTGCCAGCAGCGTAGGAAGTGCGAAGCGGGGGTCATCAGCGACCCAGTACTTC. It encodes CASSVGSAKRGSSATQYF.

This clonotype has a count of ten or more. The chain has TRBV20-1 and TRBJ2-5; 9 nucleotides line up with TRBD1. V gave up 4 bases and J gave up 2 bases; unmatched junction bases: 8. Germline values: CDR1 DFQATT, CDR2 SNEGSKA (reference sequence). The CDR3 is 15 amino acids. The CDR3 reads CSAIDRGRGQETQYF. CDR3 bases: TGCAGTGCTATAGACAGGGGGAGAGGGCAAGAGACCCAGTACTTC.

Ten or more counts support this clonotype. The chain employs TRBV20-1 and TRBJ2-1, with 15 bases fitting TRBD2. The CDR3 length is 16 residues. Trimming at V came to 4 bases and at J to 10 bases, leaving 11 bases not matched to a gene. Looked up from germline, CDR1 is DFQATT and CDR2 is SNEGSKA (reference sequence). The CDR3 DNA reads TGCAGTGCTACTCGGACTAGCGGGGGGGCCGGGGTGGAGCAGTTCTTC. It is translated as CSATRTSGGAGVEQFF.